This TCR beta chain was sequenced for a study of blood T cell repertoires in COVID-19. Profiled with immunoSEQ multiplex PCR; TCRdb holds only in-frame clones, not every one. In the table there are 140,000 to 150,000 clones, more than 80% of which are singletons. Germline CDR1 and CDR2: SGDLS and YYNGEE. V lost 2 bases and J lost 4; bases outside the gene matches: 11. CDR3 length: 17 amino acids. The source is a human donor with acute or convalescent COVID-19. The donor label of this sample is uncertain. V is TRBV9 and J is TRBJ2-3, with TRBD2 matching over 9 bases. Sequenced material: peripheral blood. The CDR3 DNA reads TGTGCCAGCAGCGTGTCTAGCGGGGCGTCGGGGGCAGATACGCAGTATTTT. Encoded protein: CASSVSSGASGADTQYF.